The 27 T cell receptor beta chains below all came from one sample that was sequenced in a study of CD8 T cells in ankylosing spondylitis. Findings and limits, study-wide: What appeared characteristic of ankylosing spondylitis blood was a TCR beta motif of under 10 highly homologous variants.

These TCRs are of unknown antigen specificity. TCRdb itself ran the 5' RACE reads through MiXCR, one entry per CDR3 protein. The sample contains about 90,000 distinct CDR3 sequences, roughly 9% of which appear only once. The sample comprised blood, either unsorted or a sorted T cell fraction (not recorded which). The source of these receptors is a male donor with ankylosing spondylitis.

This clonotype was recorded at least ten times. The chain combines TRBV7-9 with TRBJ2-1, with 9 bases aligning to TRBD1. Germline assignment: CDR1 SEHNR and CDR2 FQNEAQ (reference sequence). J lost 3 bases, V lost 7 bases, and 4 bases had no gene match. CDR3 length equals 14 residues. The CDR3 nucleotides read TGTGCCAGCACACCGGGACAGGGCTACAATGAGCAGTTCTTC. This encodes CASTPGQGYNEQFF.

V is TRBV15 and J is TRBJ1-1; possibly TRBD1 for D (5 bases). With 3 bases removed from V and 4 bases from J, the gap between germline ends came to 12 bases. CDR1 is LNHNV, CDR2 YYDKDF, per germline (reference sequence). The CDR3 consists of 14 residues. Here the CDR3 reads CATSSKSGGTEAFF. The CDR3 DNA is TGTGCCACCAGCAGCAAAAGTGGGGGCACTGAAGCTTTCTTT. Together with reference TRBV15 and TRBJ1-1, the CDR3 gives the full variable domain: DAMVIQNPRYQVTQFGKPVTLSCSQTLNHNVMYWYQQKSSQAPKLLFHYYDKDFNNEADTPDNFQSRRPNTSFCFLDIRSPGLGDTAMYLCATSSKSGGTEAFFGQGTRLTVV.

J is TRBJ2-2 and V is TRBV3-1, with 7 bases lining up with TRBD2. Trimming took 1 base from V and 7 from J; bases not matched to a gene: 6. Germline CDR1 is LGHDT and CDR2 is YNNKEL (reference sequence). The CDR3 covers 15 residues. The CDR3 sequence is CASSQVRGSHGELFF. CDR3 nucleotide sequence: TGTGCCAGCAGCCAAGTTCGCGGGAGCCACGGGGAGCTGTTTTTT.

CDR3 loop: CSVTGRNMGPGANVLTF. CDR3 DNA sequence: TGCAGCGTAACCGGGAGAAATATGGGGCCCGGGGCCAACGTCCTGACTTTC. V usage is TRBV29-1 and J usage is TRBJ2-6; possibly TRBD2 for D (6 bases). CDR3 length: 17 residues. V gave up 6 bases and J gave up 4 bases, with 22 bases separating them. Per germline, CDR1 SQVTM and CDR2 ANQGSEA.

This clonotype was picked up many times. V is TRBV11-2 and J is TRBJ2-1; D is possibly TRBD2 (5 bases). The CDR3 is made up of 12 amino acids. In germline, CDR1 is SGHAT, CDR2 FQNNGV. V lost 8 bases and J 9 bases, leaving 14 bases between the germline ends. CDR3 bases: TGTGCCAGCTACGGCGGGTCGGGTGAGCAGTTCTTC. As protein: CASYGGSGEQFF. The full variable domain, completed using reference TRBV11-2 and TRBJ2-1, is EAGVAQSPRYKIIEKRQSVAFWCNPISGHATLYWYQQILGQGPKLLIQFQNNGVVDDSQLPKDRFSAERLKGVDSTLKIQPAKLEDSAVYLCASYGGSGEQFFGPGTRLTVL.

This clonotype was counted between two and nine times. The chain has TRBV29-1 and TRBJ2-1, with 12 positions matching TRBD1. The CDR3 totals 14 residues. V lost 7 bases and J lost 7; bases outside the gene matches: 8. CDR1 and CDR2 from the germline V gene are SQVTM and ANQGSEA. The CDR3 is CSAPGQGASNEQFF. The DNA of the CDR3 is TGCAGCGCTCCGGGACAGGGGGCTTCTAATGAGCAGTTCTTC.

The table lists this clonotype with a few counts. The chain joins TRBV14 to TRBJ2-5, with D perhaps TRBD1 or TRBD2 (5 bases each). The CDR3 totals 16 residues. Germline CDR1 reads SGHDN; CDR2 reads FVKESK. Trimming cost V 5 bases and J 5 bases, with 21 bases left between them. CDR3 DNA: TGTGCCAGCAGCTATCGTGGGACGGGCCGTCCGGAGACCCAGTACTTC. Translating it yields CASSYRGTGRPETQYF.

In its sample, this clonotype was seen a few times. The genes are TRBV12-3 or TRBV12-4 and TRBJ2-3; 13 nucleotides line up with TRBD2. Germline trimming cut 4 bases from V and 3 bases from J; bases unmatched to any gene: 4. The CDR3 consists of 16 residues. Here the CDR3 reads CASSSTSGRVTDTQYF. The CDR3 nucleotides read TGTGCCAGCAGTTCCACTAGCGGGAGGGTGACAGATACGCAGTATTTT.

This clonotype was seen ten or more times. The CDR3 protein is CASSLGAPGAFF. CDR3 DNA sequence: TGTGCCAGCAGCTTAGGGGCCCCGGGAGCTTTCTTT. J is TRBJ1-1 and V is TRBV11-2; D gene uncertain. Trimming cost V 1 base and J 10 bases, with 10 bases left between them. CDR3 length: 12 amino acids. Germline loops: CDR1 SGHAT, CDR2 FQNNGV.

This clonotype was seen a handful of times. The V call is TRBV3-1, the J call TRBJ2-7; possibly TRBD1 for D (5 bases). This CDR3 region has 14 residues. V shed 0 bases and J shed 3 bases, with 9 bases lying between them. Germline assignment: CDR1 LGHDT and CDR2 YNNKEL (reference sequence). The CDR3 DNA sequence: TGTGCCAGCAGCCAAGACAGGGCAGGCTACGAGCAGTACGTC. Its protein is CASSQDRAGYEQYV.

The rearrangement uses TRBV24-1 and TRBJ2-3, with a possible D match to TRBD1 (6 bases). The CDR3 extends over 20 amino acids. In germline, CDR1 is KGHDR, CDR2 SFDVKD. Trimming removed 3 bases at V and 2 bases at J, with 26 bases between. Here the CDR3 reads CATSDLKDLDRWGNTDTQYF. The CDR3 DNA reads TGTGCCACCAGTGATCTGAAGGACCTGGACAGATGGGGAAACACAGATACGCAGTATTTT.

This clonotype was recorded many times. This chain connects TRBV24-1 to TRBJ2-4; TRBD2 might be the D (6 bases). The CDR3 spans 12 residues. V was shortened by 5 bases and J by 7 bases, with 8 bases between the two germline ends. Germline-derived CDR1 and CDR2 are KGHDR and SFDVKD. DNA of the CDR3: TGTGCCACCAGTGTAGGAGGGAACATTCAGTACTTC. Its protein product is CATSVGGNIQYF.

This clonotype was observed a handful of times. The CDR3 sequence is CASSRGTAFYNEQFF. The CDR3 nucleotides are TGTGCCAGCAGCCGCGGGACAGCTTTCTACAATGAGCAGTTCTTC. This chain connects TRBV12-3 or TRBV12-4 to TRBJ2-1; TRBD1 is a possible D gene (7 bases). This CDR3 is 15 amino acids long. The V end lost 6 bases, the J end lost 3 bases, and 15 bases lay between the germline ends.

The rearrangement links TRBV7-6 to TRBJ2-7; D uncertain. Germline CDR1 and CDR2: SGHVS and FNYEAQ. This CDR3 comprises 16 residues. V dropped 5 bases and J dropped 0 bases, with 17 bases sitting between them. The CDR3: CASSPRPDSSSYEQYF. CDR3 bases: TGTGCCAGCAGCCCTCGTCCGGATAGTAGCTCCTACGAGCAGTACTTC. Full variable domain (rest looked up from reference TRBV7-6 and TRBJ2-7): GAGVSQSPRYKVTKRGQDVALRCDPISGHVSLYWYRQALGQGPEFLTYFNYEAQQDKSGLPNDRFSAERPEGSISTLTIQRTEQRDSAMYRCASSPRPDSSSYEQYFGPGTRLTVT.

A few counts support this clonotype. The chain has TRBV7-6 and TRBJ2-2; tentative D call: TRBD1 (6 bases). Germline CDR1 and CDR2: SGHVS and FNYEAQ. CDR3 length: 15 amino acids. V lost 0 bases, J lost 5 bases, and 10 bases lay in between. The CDR3 loop reads CASSLAQGGTGELFF. In DNA, the CDR3 is TGTGCCAGCAGCTTAGCACAGGGTGGGACCGGGGAGCTGTTTTTT.

This clonotype was detected only a few times. The chain has TRBV12-3 or TRBV12-4 and TRBJ1-4; D might be TRBD1 (5 bases). This CDR3 spans 14 amino acids. V was clipped by 6 bases and J by 6 bases, with 14 bases between them. CDR3 DNA sequence: TGTGCCAGCAGGAAGGGGCGCGCCGATGAAAAACTGTTTTTT. It codes for CASRKGRADEKLFF.

This clonotype was detected ten times or more. The genes are TRBV6-1 and TRBJ2-7; D might be TRBD2 (6 bases). The CDR3 runs to 12 residues. The germline V gene encodes CDR1 MNHNS and CDR2 SASEGT. With 6 bases removed from V and 3 bases from J, the gap between germline ends came to 9 bases. The CDR3 here is CASRTGVYEQYV. In DNA form, the CDR3 reads TGTGCCAGCAGGACGGGAGTCTACGAGCAGTACGTC.

This clonotype occurred many times. The chain links TRBV4-2 to TRBJ2-7, with 7 bases that match TRBD2. This CDR3 has 15 residues. The trim removed 7 bases at V and 3 bases at J, leaving 12 bases unmatched. Per germline, CDR1 LGHNA and CDR2 YNFKEQ. The CDR3 nucleotides are TGTGCCAGCAACGCCCAGGCTAGCGGAAACTACGAGCAGTACTTC. Translation: CASNAQASGNYEQYF.

V and J are TRBV6-1 and TRBJ1-1; no definite D call. The CDR3 runs 13 residues. Germline V lookup: CDR1 MNHNS, CDR2 SASEGT. Deletions cut 8 bases from V and 0 bases from J, with 10 bases between. The CDR3 sequence: CASFRELNTEAFF. CDR3 bases: TGTGCCAGCTTTAGAGAGTTGAACACTGAAGCTTTCTTT.

This clonotype was picked up many times. V is TRBV12-3 or TRBV12-4 and J is TRBJ2-1; 8 bases line up with TRBD2. V gave up 3 bases and J gave up 3 bases; unmatched junction bases: 7. The CDR3 is 16 residues long. CDR3 amino acids: CASSFPSGGYYNEQFF. CDR3 DNA sequence: TGTGCCAGCAGTTTCCCCAGCGGGGGTTACTACAATGAGCAGTTCTTC.

In its sample, this clonotype was seen a few times. The V call is TRBV12-3 or TRBV12-4, the J call TRBJ2-5, with D possibly being TRBD2 (5 bases). Trimming took 8 bases from V and 5 from J, leaving 24 bases between them. The CDR3 has 16 amino acids. CDR3 nucleotide sequence: TGTGCCAGCGCTGGGCTGGAGGAGTTTGTTCAGGAGACCCAGTACTTC. Translated, it gives CASAGLEEFVQETQYF.

CDR3 nucleotides: TGTGCCATCAGTGAGGGTGGGTATGAGCAGTTCTTC. Protein product: CAISEGGYEQFF. The chain joins TRBV10-3 to TRBJ2-1; D call uncertain. The length of the CDR3 is 12 residues. From germline, CDR1 is ENHRY and CDR2 SYGVKD. Trimming cost V 2 bases and J 8 bases, with 7 bases left between them.

V is TRBV6-5 and J is TRBJ1-1; D is undetermined. V was trimmed by 6 bases and J by 5 bases, leaving 10 bases between them. Germline CDR1 and CDR2: MNHEY and SVGAGI. This CDR3 is 12 amino acids long. This CDR3 reads CASSPGETEAFF. CDR3 DNA sequence: TGTGCCAGCAGCCCCGGAGAGACTGAAGCTTTCTTT.

The table lists this clonotype with many counts. This chain joins TRBV4-1 and TRBJ2-7, with 14 positions matching TRBD2. The length of the CDR3 is 18 residues. The germline gives CDR1 MGHRA, CDR2 YSYEKL. Trimming cost V 0 bases and J 6 bases; bases outside gene matches: 10. CDR3 DNA: TGCGCCAGCAGCCAAGATCTTGAGACTAGCGGGAGGGCGGGCGAGCAGTACTTC. Protein product: CASSQDLETSGRAGEQYF.

The table lists this clonotype with many counts. The chain recombines TRBV2 with TRBJ2-1; 7 positions agree with TRBD2. The germline V gene encodes CDR1 SNHLY and CDR2 FYNNEI. The CDR3 length is 17 residues. With 8 bases clipped from V and 1 base from J, the junction kept 14 bases outside the gene matches. CDR3 amino acids: CASEDLPTSHSYNEQFF. In DNA, the CDR3 is TGTGCCAGCGAAGACCTGCCGACTAGCCATTCCTACAATGAGCAGTTCTTC.

This clonotype has at least ten counts. The chain has TRBV19 and TRBJ2-1; 7 bases are a match to TRBD2. This CDR3 has 15 residues. V lost 3 bases, J lost 1 base, and 3 bases stayed unmatched. CDR1 and CDR2 (germline): LNHDA, SQIVND (reference sequence). The CDR3 loop reads CASSIAGESYNEQFF. The CDR3, as DNA: TGTGCCAGTAGTATTGCGGGAGAATCCTACAATGAGCAGTTCTTC.

This clonotype was recorded many times. The chain recombines TRBV7-6 with TRBJ2-3; D perhaps matches TRBD2 (6 bases). The germline V gene encodes CDR1 SGHVS and CDR2 FNYEAQ. The CDR3 is 13 residues long. Trimming cost V 0 bases and J 5 bases, with 6 bases left between them. The CDR3, as DNA: TGTGCCAGCAGCTTAGCGGGAGGAGATACGCAGTATTTT. Translation gives CASSLAGGDTQYF.